The clone carrying this T cell receptor beta chain showed up just once. Its target is unknown. The data belong to a study of T cell responses to AZD1222 COVID-19 vaccine. Study-level findings and limits: Reportedly, nearly half the spike-specific TCRs target unmutated variant regions. Regions 160-218 and 743-854 dominated among vaccine-associated CD4 TCRs spanning spike.

TCRdb's copy holds only in-frame clones and misses some; the assay was immunoSEQ multiplex PCR. This table holds 100,000 to 150,000 clones, around 93% found once. The receptor was derived from an adult in good health. The sequencing used peripheral blood, collected on day 0 of AZD1222 vaccination.

The CDR3 here is CSVTGQGDYEQYF. Here the CDR3 DNA reads TGCAGCGTAACGGGACAGGGCGACTACGAGCAGTACTTC. The chain links TRBV29-1 to TRBJ2-7, with 9 bases identical to TRBD1. CDR3 length equals 13 residues. V lost 6 bases, J lost 3 bases, and 6 bases stayed unmatched. CDR1 SQVTM and CDR2 ANQGSEA come from the germline V gene.